This T cell receptor beta chain was recovered during a study of T-cell reconstitution after alpha-beta-depleted transplantation in children (dated by TCRdb to the mid-2010s). Regarding the study in general: Using TCR repertoire profiling, the study quantitatively followed how T-cell immune reconstitution unfolded in children after TCRalphabeta/CD19-depleted allogeneic hematopoietic cell transplantation.

CDR1 SGHRS and CDR2 YFSETQ were looked up in the germline V gene. The CDR3 numbers 18 residues from cysteine through phenylalanine. The DNA shown is the 54-base CDR3, in frame from base 1. V is pared back by 1 base and J by 2 bases, with 21 bases lying between the germline termini. The library was produced with PCR. Sequencing instrument: Illumina HiSeq 2500. To normalize quantification of the TCRbeta repertoire, the TCR libraries were built with molecular barcoding that relied on unique molecular identifiers. TCRdb took the public reads, trimmed them with fastp at Q25, ran MiXCR for clone calling and kept in-frame beta chains. CDR3 protein sequences are deduplicated, and each keeps its most common genes and DNA. Here the sample has approximately 510,000 distinct CDR3 sequences; 15% to 20% occur a single time. Together, the top ten hold 3.3% of the sample. Concerning this clonotype itself: The antigen it recognizes is unknown. No qualities accompany the bases; no much larger clone lies one base away.

The sequence came from a human donor who donated a stem cell graft to a child with acute lymphoblastic leukemia. The chain is encoded by TRBV5-1 joined to TRBJ1-1, with TRBD1 as a weak D call on 5 bases. The material sequenced was PBMCs from the stem cell graft donor, taken from the stem cell graft. The DNA sequence follows: TGCGCCAGCAGCTTGAATGGTATCGGGACCTTACTCAACACTGAAGCTTTCTTT. It is translated as CASSLNGIGTLLNTEAFF.